This is a list of T cell receptor beta chains from one sample in a study of blood T cell repertoires in COVID-19. Assay used: immunoSEQ multiplex PCR; TCRdb lists only in-frame clones, some missing. This repertoire shows around 130,000 clones, approximately 86% found once; its top ten account for approximately 20%. Sequences were obtained from peripheral blood. The receptors were sampled from a woman aged 50 to 65 who had recovered from COVID-19. Each CDR3 is given with its conserved first and last residue.

CDR3,length,V
CASSTRQGGTDTQYF,15,TRBV21-1
CASSPLQGPTQPQHF,15,TRBV19
CASSQKGMNEKLFF,14,TRBV4-3
CASSPRTGESYEQYF,15,TRBV9
CASRRFGQSYLGNTIYF,17,TRBV6-6
CASSPEGTSGYEQYF,15,TRBV7-6
CSVEDTGNTGELFF,14,TRBV29-1
CASSLLPGVAGEQYF,15,TRBV11-2
CAWSAGGDGYTF,12,TRBV30
CAWSVFGGGTGELFF,15,TRBV30
CASSQEVSSGSNTQYF,16,TRBV4-2
CASSPSGDNTEAFF,14,TRBV18
CASRDQETQYF,11,TRBV5-1
CASSQGNRPTNEKLFF,16,TRBV4-1
CASSFSATGLYGYTF,15,TRBV2
CASSCTRGWQPQHF,14,TRBV6-9
CASRTPHGSSGANVLTF,17,TRBV11-2
CASSFGTFDNSPLHF,15,TRBV5-1
CASTSIWGKAYNEQFF,16,TRBV9
CASSQEEPPRVQGRGRAQPQHF,22,TRBV14
CASSARDRGRDLSTGELFF,19,TRBV9
CATSDGTGAYNEQFF,15,TRBV24-1
CAISPRGGGVGEQFF,15,TRBV10-3
CASSLGQNEQYF,12,TRBV7-9
CASSRNSDSYEQYF,14,TRBV27
CASSLRQGSEQYF,13,TRBV7-2
CASSLALAGINEQYF,15,TRBV5-1
CASSSRLAGSYEQYF,15,TRBV11-2
CASRLDRGGYTF,12,TRBV2
CASSSFRGGQETQYF,15,TRBV7-9
CASSFGGGDTYEQYF,15,TRBV11-2
CASSEEGQPQHF,12,TRBV2
CASSQKEPFSGANVLTF,17,TRBV4-2
CASKGIGTEAFF,12,TRBV9
CASSFQGAYGYTF,13,TRBV12-3/TRBV12-4
CASSLAEGTTGELFF,15,TRBV5-5
CASSRQGVSREQYF,14,TRBV6-5
CASTGRETEAFF,12,TRBV10-3